The source of this TCR beta chain is a study of cytomegalovirus exposure and HLA in healthy donors. Vbeta (60) and Jbeta (13) primers were used in the PCR. The table came from immunoSEQ multiplex PCR; TCRdb's copy has only in-frame clones and leaves some out. The repertoire holds around 130,000 clones, with around 83% as singletons. Nominally healthy donors were sampled, though unrecorded immune exposures were likely. Trimming pared 2 bases from V and 1 base from J, leaving 2 bases between. Germline CDR1 MNHNS, CDR2 SASEGT. This CDR3 has 12 amino acids. J is TRBJ1-2 and V is TRBV6-1; D call uncertain. The source is a woman aged 25 to 45 in good health and CMV-seropositive. Sequencing was carried out using PBMCs. The CDR3 nucleotides are TGTGCCAGCAGTGAACGTAACTATGGCTACACCTTC. Amino acids: CASSERNYGYTF.